This is a list of T cell receptor beta chains from one sample in a study of blood T cell repertoires in COVID-19. TCRdb keeps only in-frame clones here, not all; method: immunoSEQ multiplex PCR. The profile shows tens of thousands of clones, less than 95% of them singletons. The sample consisted of peripheral blood. The receptors stem from a man aged 50 to 59 with acute or convalescent COVID-19. Both conserved end residues are part of each CDR3. Each record gives: clone size, J gene, V gene, D gene, CDR3 length, CDR3 protein. A D gene is named only where the DNA matches it firmly. The size of a clone is reported for some rows only, either as once, few or many, or as a class for expanded clones.

clone_size: few; j_call: TRBJ2-3; v_call: TRBV5-4; d_call: TRBD1; cdr3_length: 13; cdr3_aa: CASSLTGGDTQYF
clone_size: NA; j_call: TRBJ2-3; v_call: TRBV18; d_call: TRBD1; cdr3_length: 16; cdr3_aa: CASSLRTGPTTDTQYF
clone_size: NA; j_call: TRBJ2-7; v_call: TRBV11-1; d_call: TRBD1; cdr3_length: 14; cdr3_aa: CASSRDRETGEQYF
clone_size: NA; j_call: TRBJ1-2; v_call: TRBV6-6; d_call: NA; cdr3_length: 14; cdr3_aa: CASSIGQINYGYTF
clone_size: NA; j_call: TRBJ2-5; v_call: TRBV6-5; d_call: NA; cdr3_length: 13; cdr3_aa: CASSATVQETQYF
clone_size: NA; j_call: TRBJ1-2; v_call: TRBV5-5; d_call: NA; cdr3_length: 14; cdr3_aa: CASSLGTAVGGYTF
clone_size: NA; j_call: TRBJ2-7; v_call: TRBV29-1; d_call: NA; cdr3_length: 11; cdr3_aa: CSVEEQWEQYF
clone_size: NA; j_call: TRBJ1-2; v_call: TRBV10-3; d_call: NA; cdr3_length: 17; cdr3_aa: CAIGGLGPDKKNYGYTF
clone_size: NA; j_call: TRBJ2-3; v_call: TRBV3-1/TRBV3-2; d_call: NA; cdr3_length: 16; cdr3_aa: CASSQVSGGTTDTQYF
clone_size: few; j_call: TRBJ1-5; v_call: TRBV30; d_call: TRBD1; cdr3_length: 18; cdr3_aa: CAWSTYTGAASRNQPQHF
clone_size: once; j_call: TRBJ2-1; v_call: TRBV12-3/TRBV12-4; d_call: NA; cdr3_length: 12; cdr3_aa: CASRRGINEQFF
clone_size: NA; j_call: TRBJ1-6; v_call: TRBV3-1/TRBV3-2; d_call: NA; cdr3_length: 14; cdr3_aa: CASSPQGFGSPLHF
clone_size: NA; j_call: TRBJ1-2; v_call: TRBV19; d_call: TRBD1; cdr3_length: 15; cdr3_aa: CASSMGTGTGVGYTF
clone_size: NA; j_call: TRBJ1-2; v_call: TRBV21-1; d_call: NA; cdr3_length: 17; cdr3_aa: CASSKQTGQGVNYGYTF
clone_size: NA; j_call: TRBJ1-5; v_call: TRBV7-4; d_call: TRBD1; cdr3_length: 17; cdr3_aa: CASSLGTGGHSNQPQHF
clone_size: NA; j_call: TRBJ2-5; v_call: TRBV9; d_call: NA; cdr3_length: 14; cdr3_aa: CASSVGMGWETQYF
clone_size: once; j_call: TRBJ2-2; v_call: TRBV30; d_call: NA; cdr3_length: 13; cdr3_aa: CAWTGSNTGELFF
clone_size: NA; j_call: TRBJ2-1; v_call: TRBV9; d_call: NA; cdr3_length: 13; cdr3_aa: CASNGGSYNEQFF
clone_size: NA; j_call: TRBJ1-1; v_call: TRBV6-5; d_call: NA; cdr3_length: 14; cdr3_aa: CASSPPPGAMIAFF
clone_size: NA; j_call: TRBJ1-1; v_call: TRBV19; d_call: NA; cdr3_length: 15; cdr3_aa: CASSPPDRQYTEAFF
clone_size: NA; j_call: TRBJ1-1; v_call: TRBV11-3; d_call: NA; cdr3_length: 11; cdr3_aa: CASSSRLKAFF
clone_size: NA; j_call: TRBJ2-1; v_call: TRBV25-1; d_call: TRBD2; cdr3_length: 15; cdr3_aa: CASSETSTWREEQFF
clone_size: NA; j_call: TRBJ1-4; v_call: TRBV27; d_call: TRBD1; cdr3_length: 16; cdr3_aa: CATTTGGYPSNEKLFF
clone_size: NA; j_call: TRBJ1-5; v_call: TRBV19; d_call: NA; cdr3_length: 15; cdr3_aa: CASSSIQGSNQPQHF
clone_size: NA; j_call: TRBJ2-7; v_call: TRBV5-1; d_call: TRBD1; cdr3_length: 14; cdr3_aa: CASSLGGQNYEQYF
clone_size: NA; j_call: TRBJ2-3; v_call: TRBV7-8; d_call: TRBD2; cdr3_length: 15; cdr3_aa: CASSSSGGAVDTQYF
clone_size: NA; j_call: TRBJ2-7; v_call: TRBV7-6; d_call: TRBD1; cdr3_length: 12; cdr3_aa: CASSSGTAKQYF
clone_size: NA; j_call: TRBJ2-5; v_call: TRBV6-5; d_call: TRBD1; cdr3_length: 14; cdr3_aa: CASSQPTGKETQYF
clone_size: NA; j_call: TRBJ2-1; v_call: TRBV7-3; d_call: TRBD1; cdr3_length: 16; cdr3_aa: CASSERTGVSYNEQFF
clone_size: once; j_call: TRBJ1-2; v_call: TRBV12-3/TRBV12-4; d_call: NA; cdr3_length: 13; cdr3_aa: CASSLGRAGGYTF
clone_size: NA; j_call: TRBJ2-3; v_call: TRBV2; d_call: TRBD1; cdr3_length: 15; cdr3_aa: CASSETGGRPDTQYF
clone_size: NA; j_call: TRBJ2-7; v_call: TRBV3-1/TRBV3-2; d_call: TRBD1; cdr3_length: 16; cdr3_aa: CASSPPRQGTGYEQYF
clone_size: NA; j_call: TRBJ1-6; v_call: TRBV30; d_call: NA; cdr3_length: 15; cdr3_aa: CAWKRATSGNSPLHF
clone_size: NA; j_call: TRBJ1-1; v_call: TRBV7-9; d_call: NA; cdr3_length: 12; cdr3_aa: CASSLWTSEAFF
clone_size: once; j_call: TRBJ1-2; v_call: TRBV12-3/TRBV12-4; d_call: NA; cdr3_length: 13; cdr3_aa: CASSLDRDYGYTF
clone_size: NA; j_call: TRBJ1-1; v_call: TRBV9; d_call: NA; cdr3_length: 14; cdr3_aa: CASSVEGANTEAFF
clone_size: NA; j_call: TRBJ1-1; v_call: TRBV6-1; d_call: TRBD1; cdr3_length: 16; cdr3_aa: CASSGDRGLLITEAFF
clone_size: NA; j_call: TRBJ1-2; v_call: TRBV28; d_call: TRBD1; cdr3_length: 15; cdr3_aa: CASSFLETGTYGYTF
clone_size: NA; j_call: TRBJ2-7; v_call: TRBV19; d_call: NA; cdr3_length: 14; cdr3_aa: CASSGRGGDYEQYF
clone_size: NA; j_call: TRBJ1-1; v_call: TRBV2; d_call: NA; cdr3_length: 14; cdr3_aa: CASRAGTVNTEAFF
clone_size: NA; j_call: TRBJ2-1; v_call: TRBV24-1; d_call: NA; cdr3_length: 13; cdr3_aa: CATSDLSFDEQFF
clone_size: NA; j_call: TRBJ1-5; v_call: TRBV7-9; d_call: NA; cdr3_length: 16; cdr3_aa: CASSLGAALSNQPQHF
clone_size: NA; j_call: TRBJ1-4; v_call: TRBV5-8; d_call: NA; cdr3_length: 13; cdr3_aa: CASSLAGGEKLFF
clone_size: NA; j_call: TRBJ2-1; v_call: TRBV27; d_call: TRBD2; cdr3_length: 14; cdr3_aa: CASSPGLGPTKQFF
clone_size: NA; j_call: TRBJ1-5; v_call: TRBV28; d_call: TRBD1; cdr3_length: 14; cdr3_aa: CASRLQGKGQPQHF
clone_size: few; j_call: TRBJ1-1; v_call: TRBV7-8; d_call: NA; cdr3_length: 13; cdr3_aa: CASSLELNTEAFF
clone_size: once; j_call: TRBJ1-6; v_call: TRBV6-1; d_call: NA; cdr3_length: 12; cdr3_aa: CASSEMARPLHF
clone_size: NA; j_call: TRBJ2-7; v_call: TRBV11-2; d_call: TRBD2; cdr3_length: 15; cdr3_aa: CASRALSGGLYEQYF
clone_size: NA; j_call: TRBJ2-6; v_call: TRBV12-3/TRBV12-4; d_call: NA; cdr3_length: 12; cdr3_aa: CASSSDGQSLTF
clone_size: NA; j_call: TRBJ1-1; v_call: TRBV6-5; d_call: NA; cdr3_length: 14; cdr3_aa: CASSRTFRNTEAFF
clone_size: NA; j_call: TRBJ1-2; v_call: TRBV19; d_call: NA; cdr3_length: 14; cdr3_aa: CASRPRQDSYGYTF
clone_size: NA; j_call: TRBJ1-2; v_call: TRBV12-5; d_call: TRBD1; cdr3_length: 15; cdr3_aa: CASARDSGGTYGYTF
clone_size: NA; j_call: TRBJ1-5; v_call: TRBV27; d_call: NA; cdr3_length: 14; cdr3_aa: CASSDAGPRQPQHF
clone_size: NA; j_call: TRBJ1-1; v_call: TRBV2; d_call: NA; cdr3_length: 14; cdr3_aa: CASRATDLNTEAFF
clone_size: NA; j_call: TRBJ2-3; v_call: TRBV5-1; d_call: NA; cdr3_length: 12; cdr3_aa: CASREGTDTQYF